This T cell receptor (beta chain) was profiled in a study of blood T cell repertoires in COVID-19. This table comes from immunoSEQ multiplex PCR, and its TCRdb copy is limited to in-frame clones, with some not included. The sample lists around 380,000 clones, 81% seen once, with roughly 1.2% in the top ten. Sequenced input: peripheral blood. The source of this sequence is a human donor with acute or convalescent COVID-19. The donor label of this sample is uncertain.

CDR3 residues: CASSFTGYGYTF. The CDR3 DNA reads as TGTGCCAGCAGTTTTACGGGTTATGGCTACACCTTC. The genes are TRBV12-3 or TRBV12-4 and TRBJ1-2; D unresolved. The V end was cut by 3 bases, the J end by 5 bases, with 7 bases between. The CDR3 is 12 amino acids.